A single sample gave rise to the 26 T cell receptor beta chains below, sequenced in a study of regulatory T cells in long-lasting Graves disease. This sample's time point: persistent/refractory GD, antithyroid drugs over 5 years with positive TRAb. After RNA was extracted from PBMCs, the TCR library was made from it. The TCR beta library used iRepertoire HTBI primers with Arm-PCR amplification of CDR3. TCRdb reprocessed the multiplex PCR reads with MiXCR, giving one entry per CDR3 protein. The sample includes around 500,000 distinct CDR3 sequences, 20% to 25% of them seen just once. The material was peripheral blood mononuclear cells (PBMCs), obtained when the disease was refractory, from a patient treated with antithyroid drugs. The receptors come from a female donor with Graves disease.

This chain joins TRBV5-1 and TRBJ1-1; 8 bases agree with TRBD1. The trim removed 0 bases at V and 5 bases at J, leaving 6 bases unmatched. The CDR3 consists of 15 residues. Germline CDR1 and CDR2: SGHRS and YFSETQ. CDR3 amino acids: CASSLAAGGLTEAFF. The CDR3 nucleotides read TGCGCCAGCAGCTTGGCCGCAGGGGGCTTGACTGAAGCTTTCTTT.

The CDR3 here is CASSEAERKMGHASYEQYF. The CDR3 nucleotides are TGTGCCAGCAGCGAGGCCGAACGTAAAATGGGACATGCCTCCTACGAGCAGTACTTC. The genes are TRBV7-2 and TRBJ2-7; D is perhaps TRBD1 (6 bases). V was pared by 5 bases and J by 0 bases, with 26 bases between. This CDR3 comprises 19 residues. Looked up from germline, CDR1 is SGHTA and CDR2 is FQGNSA.

This clonotype appeared a few times. The CDR3 spells CASSTQGGRYYEQYF. The CDR3 DNA sequence: TGCGCCAGCAGCACCCAGGGTGGTAGATACTACGAGCAGTACTTC. The V gene is TRBV5-1, the J gene TRBJ2-7; D perhaps matches TRBD1 (5 bases). Germline V gene sequence: CDR1 SGHRS, CDR2 YFSETQ. V was trimmed by 4 bases and J by 3 bases, leaving 17 bases between them. The CDR3 has 15 amino acids.

With respect to this clonotype: It may be a read error: a sequence one base away is much more abundant. The rearrangement links TRBV3-1 to TRBJ1-1, with TRBD1 matching over 8 bases. The CDR3 is made up of 17 amino acids. Germline V CDR1 and CDR2: LGHDT, YNNKEL (reference sequence). The chain's CDR3 is CVSSQDLQGARNTEAFF. As DNA, the CDR3 is TGTGTCAGCAGCCAAGATCTCCAGGGGGCGAGGAACACTGAAGCTTTCTTT.

This chain connects TRBV19 to TRBJ2-6; D may be TRBD1 (6 bases). The germline V gene has CDR1 LNHDA and CDR2 SQIVND (reference sequence). V dropped 7 bases and J dropped 0 bases, with 22 bases sitting between them. CDR3 length: 19 residues. This CDR3 reads CASNPRGGQSLSGANVLTF. CDR3 DNA: TGTGCCAGTAACCCACGAGGAGGACAGTCCCTCTCTGGGGCCAACGTCCTGACTTTC.

This clonotype was counted a few times. The chain has TRBV11-2 and TRBJ2-7, with D possibly being TRBD1 (6 bases). There are 14 residues in the CDR3. V lost 1 base, J lost 7 bases, and 14 bases lay in between. CDR1 and CDR2 (germline): SGHAT, FQNNGV. This CDR3 is CASSLGTGSWEQYF. The CDR3 DNA follows: TGTGCCAGCAGCTTAGGAACAGGGTCTTGGGAGCAGTACTTC.

This chain connects TRBV4-3 to TRBJ2-2, with D perhaps TRBD1 or TRBD2 (5 bases each). The V end was cut by 0 bases, the J end by 0 bases, with 11 bases between. Germline-derived CDR1 and CDR2 are LGHNA and YSLEER. The CDR3 has 17 amino acids. In nucleotides, the CDR3 is TGCGCCAGCAGCCAAGATTCTGGGACCGCGAACACCGGGGAGCTGTTTTTT. Its translation is CASSQDSGTANTGELFF.

This clonotype was counted at least ten times. The rearrangement uses TRBV25-1 and TRBJ2-2; 8 bases line up with TRBD1. The CDR3 loop spans 17 amino acids. Trimming cost V 4 bases and J 3 bases; bases outside gene matches: 10. Germline-derived CDR1 and CDR2 are MGHDK and SYGVNS. The CDR3 protein is CASSVSVWTGYTGELFF. CDR3 sequence (DNA): TGTGCCAGCAGTGTTTCCGTCTGGACAGGGTACACCGGGGAGCTGTTTTTT.

This clonotype was observed at least ten times. The chain has TRBV11-2 and TRBJ2-7; D is possibly TRBD2 (5 bases). V dropped 1 base and J dropped 3 bases, with 13 bases sitting between them. The germline V gene encodes CDR1 SGHAT and CDR2 FQNNGV. The CDR3 is made up of 15 amino acids. The CDR3 protein is CASSLVGFSDYEQYF. The CDR3 nucleotides read TGTGCCAGCAGCTTAGTGGGGTTTAGCGACTACGAGCAGTACTTC.

The table lists this clonotype with a few counts. V and J are TRBV28 and TRBJ2-7; D not resolved. V lost 3 bases to trimming and J lost 4 bases, with 19 bases between them. Germline V gene sequence: CDR1 MDHEN, CDR2 SYDVKM. This CDR3 is built from 16 residues. The CDR3 is CASSFGSINLRYEQYF. The DNA of the CDR3 is TGTGCCAGCAGTTTCGGCAGTATCAACCTAAGATACGAGCAGTACTTC.

Only one count was recorded for this clonotype. In DNA form, the CDR3 reads TGTGCCAGCACCCCTCGGGGCCCAATGAACACTGAAGCTTTCTTT. Residues: CASTPRGPMNTEAFF. The chain carries TRBV28 and TRBJ1-1; D might be TRBD1 (5 bases). Trimming pared 7 bases from V and 0 bases from J, leaving 15 bases between. The V gene's germline CDR1 is MDHEN and CDR2 SYDVKM. CDR3 length: 15 amino acids.

This chain links TRBV15 with TRBJ1-4; perhaps TRBD1 as D (5 bases). The CDR3 extends over 13 amino acids. V was clipped by 6 bases and J by 8 bases, with 13 bases between them. Germline CDR1 and CDR2: LNHNV and YYDKDF (reference sequence). CDR3 region: CATSSGDGEKLFF. The CDR3 DNA reads as TGTGCCACCAGTAGCGGGGACGGGGAAAAACTGTTTTTT.

The rearrangement uses TRBV5-8 and TRBJ2-3; 9 bases are a match to TRBD2. Trimming took 4 bases from V and 4 from J; bases not matched to a gene: 7. The CDR3 extends over 15 amino acids. Per germline, CDR1 SGHTS and CDR2 YDEGEE. The CDR3 nucleotides read TGTGCCAGCAGCGCGGGACTAGCTGAGCCAGATACGCAGTATTTT. This codes for CASSAGLAEPDTQYF.

To note about this clonotype: A much larger clone is a single base away; this may be a read error. This chain connects TRBV7-2 to TRBJ1-1; no clear D gene. V was cut by 5 bases and J by 5 bases, with 12 bases left in between. The CDR3 totals 13 residues. Germline CDR1 reads SGHTA; CDR2 reads FQGNSA. CDR3 residues: CASSPERRTEAFF. In DNA, the CDR3 is TGTGCCAGCAGCCCGGAGCGGCGGACTGAAGCTTTCTTT.

This clonotype was recorded many times. The chain uses TRBV27 and TRBJ2-2; 7 nucleotides align to TRBD2. CDR3 length: 17 residues. V lost 6 bases and J lost 3; bases outside the gene matches: 13. The V gene's germline CDR1 is MNHEY and CDR2 SMNVEV (reference sequence). This CDR3 reads CASSQEGNLADTGELFF. CDR3 DNA: TGTGCCAGCAGCCAAGAGGGAAACCTAGCGGACACCGGGGAGCTGTTTTTT.

This clonotype showed up many times. The gene calls are TRBV2 and TRBJ1-2; no firm D call. Trimming left V 4 bases short and J 5 bases short, with 5 bases between. This CDR3 region has 11 residues. Germline CDR1 reads SNHLY; CDR2 reads FYNNEI. The DNA for the CDR3 is TGTGCCAGCAGTGCAGCATATGGCTACACCTTC. It encodes CASSAAYGYTF.

This clonotype was counted ten times or more. The J gene is TRBJ2-7, the V gene TRBV12-3 or TRBV12-4; D is uncertain. The CDR3 spans 14 residues. V lost 3 bases and J lost 2, with 11 bases in between. This CDR3 reads CASSFRRRTYEQYF. The CDR3 bases are TGTGCCAGCAGTTTTCGACGGAGAACCTACGAGCAGTACTTC.

Ten or more counts support this clonotype. The junction departs from germline at one end; a sequencing error may be responsible. The J gene is TRBJ2-7, the V gene TRBV3-1; D may be TRBD2 (6 bases). Germline-derived CDR1 and CDR2 are LGHDT and YNNKEL (reference sequence). The CDR3 sequence is 15 residues long. CDR3 DNA sequence: TGTGCCAGCAGCCAAAGATCCTCTCTTCTCGGAGGGGCGTTATTC. It translates to CASSQRSSLLGGALF.

This clonotype was counted ten times or more. The chain joins TRBV5-1 to TRBJ1-1; tentative D call: TRBD1 (5 bases). The CDR3 is 16 amino acids. The germline V gene encodes CDR1 SGHRS and CDR2 YFSETQ. Trimming removed 6 bases from V and 0 bases from J, with 18 bases in between. CDR3 DNA sequence: TGCGCCAGCACCCTGCTGCCAGGGCTAATGAACACTGAAGCTTTCTTT. It is translated as CASTLLPGLMNTEAFF.

This clonotype has a count of ten or more. J is TRBJ2-7 and V is TRBV7-8; possible D gene TRBD1, 5 bases. The CDR3 has 14 amino acids. Trimming removed 3 bases from V and 4 bases from J, with 13 bases in between. Germline CDR1 and CDR2: SGHVS and FQNEAQ. The CDR3 coding sequence is TGTGCCAGCAGCTTTTCCCCAGGGATGTACGAGCAGTACTTC. This gives the protein CASSFSPGMYEQYF.

Turning to this clonotype: Possible read error: a much larger clone is one base away. The chain has TRBV29-1 and TRBJ1-2; TRBD1 is a possible D gene (6 bases). Trimming removed 0 bases at V and 8 bases at J, with 10 bases between. In germline, CDR1 is SQVTM, CDR2 ANQGSEA. The CDR3 contains 12 residues. This CDR3 reads CSVEDKGHGYTF. Here the CDR3 DNA reads TGCAGCGTTGAAGACAAGGGACACGGCTACACCTTC.

The V and J genes are TRBV7-8 and TRBJ2-5; D unresolved. This CDR3 region has 13 residues. In germline, CDR1 is SGHVS, CDR2 FQNEAQ. Deletions cut 5 bases from V and 1 base from J, with 8 bases between. The CDR3 DNA sequence: TGTGCCAGCAGCCCGCCTTTCCAAGAGACCCAGTACTTC. The encoded protein is CASSPPFQETQYF.

V gene TRBV27 combines with J gene TRBJ2-3; 9 bases map to TRBD1. Per the germline V gene, CDR1 is MNHEY and CDR2 is SMNVEV (reference sequence). V was clipped by 5 bases and J by 0 bases; unmatched bases: 6. The CDR3 has 16 amino acids. CDR3 coding DNA: TGTGCCAGCAGTGGATGGACAGGGGAGAGCACAGATACGCAGTATTTT. Translated: CASSGWTGESTDTQYF.

The chain combines TRBV6-5 with TRBJ2-1; perhaps TRBD2 as D (5 bases). The germline V and J ends were trimmed by 0 bases and 7 bases, with 13 bases remaining between them. Germline values: CDR1 MNHEY, CDR2 SVGAGI. The CDR3 is made up of 15 amino acids. The CDR3 DNA reads as TGTGCCAGCAGTTACTCGAGCGGACCTGGGAATGAGCAGTTCTTC. Encoded protein: CASSYSSGPGNEQFF.

At least ten counts were recorded for this clonotype. This chain uses TRBV2 with TRBJ2-5; D might be TRBD1 or TRBD2, each matching 6 bases. Trimming stripped 10 bases from V and 5 bases from J, with 14 bases between. Per the germline V gene, CDR1 is SNHLY and CDR2 is FYNNEI. CDR3 length: 12 residues. The CDR3 sequence is CAKARGVETQYF. DNA for the CDR3: TGTGCCAAGGCTAGGGGGGTGGAGACCCAGTACTTC.

This chain joins TRBV20-1 and TRBJ1-1; TRBD1 might be the D (5 bases). There are 13 residues in the CDR3. V shed 3 bases and J shed 0 bases, with 8 bases lying between them. Per the germline V gene, CDR1 is DFQATT and CDR2 is SNEGSKA (reference sequence). The CDR3 loop is CSARVRVNTEAFF. The CDR3 coding sequence is TGCAGTGCTAGGGTCAGGGTGAACACTGAAGCTTTCTTT.